Listed below are T cell receptor beta chains from one sample, sequenced in a study of beta chain features in type 1 diabetes. The data were produced by immunoSEQ multiplex PCR, yet TCRdb's version contains in-frame clones alone and is incomplete. The sample includes 150,000 to 200,000 clones, roughly 63% of them seen just once. The sample was naive CD4+ T cells from blood. These receptors originate from a man between 25 and 39 years old with type 1 diabetes. Each CDR3 is given with its conserved first and last residue. A D gene is named only where the DNA matches it firmly. Rows give clone size only sometimes, using once, few, many, or a class for an expanded clone.

>.|.|TRBJ2-5|TRBV10-3
TGTGCCATCAGCACACAATCAGAGACCCAGTACTTC
CAISTQSETQYF
>.|.|TRBJ2-3|TRBV7-9
TGTGCCAGCAGTCGGGCAGATACGCAGTATTTT
CASSRADTQYF
>.|.|TRBJ2-3|TRBV19
TGTGCCAGTACTAGCACAGATACGCAGTATTTT
CASTSTDTQYF
>.|TRBD1|TRBJ2-1|TRBV7-2
TGTGCCAGCAGCTTAGCGCGCGGACAGGGTACCAATGAGCAGTTCTTC
CASSLARGQGTNEQFF
>.|TRBD1|TRBJ2-7|TRBV6-5
TGTGCCAGCAGTGCCGAGGGGGCCTCCGACTACGAGCAGTACTTC
CASSAEGASDYEQYF
>.|TRBD2|TRBJ2-1|TRBV9
TGTGCCAGCAGCTACGCTAGCGGGGGACACAATGAGCAGTTCTTC
CASSYASGGHNEQFF
>few|TRBD1|TRBJ1-2|TRBV4-3
TGCGCCAGCAGCCAAGACCTTGGACAGGGGAACATCTATGGCTACACCTTC
CASSQDLGQGNIYGYTF
>.|.|TRBJ2-5|TRBV29-1
TGCAGCGTTGGGCGGAGCGAGCAGACCCAGTACTTC
CSVGRSEQTQYF
>few|TRBD1|TRBJ2-5|TRBV12-5
TGTGCTAGTGGTTTGGTCATAGACCGGGACAGTGGGACCCAGTACTTC
CASGLVIDRDSGTQYF
>few|.|TRBJ1-6|TRBV30
TGTGCCTGGAGTCGGACGGGGACACCCCTCCACTTT
CAWSRTGTPLHF
>.|.|TRBJ2-2|TRBV30
TGTGCCTGGAGTGGGAACACCGGGGAGCTGTTTTTT
CAWSGNTGELFF
>.|TRBD1|TRBJ2-5|TRBV27
TGTGCCAGCAGTGCGTTACAATACAGGGGTGAGACCCAGTACTTC
CASSALQYRGETQYF
>few|.|TRBJ2-2|TRBV4-2
TGTGCCAGCAGCCAAGATCAAAACACCGGGGAGCTGTTTTTT
CASSQDQNTGELFF
>.|.|TRBJ1-1|TRBV5-4
TGTGCCAGCAGCTTGATGGCGGATGAAGCTTTCTTT
CASSLMADEAFF
>.|.|TRBJ2-4|TRBV2
TGTGCCAGCAGTGAAATTACAGGGGGGGACATTCAGTACTTC
CASSEITGGDIQYF
>.|.|TRBJ1-6|TRBV7-9
TGTGCCAGCAGCTTTGCGCCAGGCCGGAATTCACCCCTCCACTTT
CASSFAPGRNSPLHF
>.|TRBD2|TRBJ2-3|TRBV5-4
TGTGCCAGCAGCCTACGACTAGCGGGGAGCACAGATACGCAGTATTTT
CASSLRLAGSTDTQYF